This TCR beta chain was obtained from a study of blood T cell repertoires in COVID-19. Study summary: Sources were T cells, B-cell-depleted T cells, or PBMCs; the material itself was cDNA or gDNA.

Repertoires were generated with immunoSEQ multiplex PCR, while TCRdb's copy carries only in-frame clones and drops some. The repertoire consists of 180,000 or so clones, with 60% to 80% occurring once and the leading ten covering approximately 14%. Germline-derived CDR1 and CDR2 are LNHDA and SQIVND (reference sequence). The J segment lost 5 bases and the V segment lost 2 bases, leaving 5 bases of the junction unmatched. This CDR3 has 15 residues. This clonotype was obtained from a man in his sixties who had been exposed to COVID-19. The V call is TRBV19, the J call TRBJ1-2; 10 bases are a match to TRBD1. The specimen was PBMCs or T cells enriched from blood (not recorded which). For the CDR3, the DNA is TGTGCCAGTAGTATATTGGGGACAGGGGTTTATGGCTACACCTTC. This translates into CASSILGTGVYGYTF.